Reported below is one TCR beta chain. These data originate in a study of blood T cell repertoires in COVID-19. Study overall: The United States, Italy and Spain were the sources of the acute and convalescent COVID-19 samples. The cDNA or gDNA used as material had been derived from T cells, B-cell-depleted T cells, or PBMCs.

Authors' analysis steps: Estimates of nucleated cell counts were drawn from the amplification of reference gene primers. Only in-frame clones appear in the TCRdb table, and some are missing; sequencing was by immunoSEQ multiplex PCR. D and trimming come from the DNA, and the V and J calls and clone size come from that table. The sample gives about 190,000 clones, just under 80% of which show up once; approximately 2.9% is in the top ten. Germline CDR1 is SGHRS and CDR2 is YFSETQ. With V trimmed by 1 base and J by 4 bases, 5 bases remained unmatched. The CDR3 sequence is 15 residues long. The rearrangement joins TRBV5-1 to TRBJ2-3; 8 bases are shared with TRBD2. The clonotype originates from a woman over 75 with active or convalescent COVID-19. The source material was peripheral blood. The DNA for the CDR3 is TGCGCCAGCAGCTTGAGTCGGGGGGGCGCAGATACGCAGTATTTT. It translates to CASSLSRGGADTQYF.